The present entry profiles one T cell receptor beta chain with its context. This sample is part of a study of blood T cell repertoires in COVID-19. Profiling relied on immunoSEQ multiplex PCR, and the TCRdb table lists in-frame clones only, not all of them. The data hold about 14,000 clones, with around four fifths observed a single time. The CDR3 is 13 residues long. Germline V gives CDR1 SGHVS, CDR2 FQNEAQ. Trimming at V came to 9 bases and at J to 10 bases, leaving 10 bases not matched to a gene. The TCR originated in a man between 65 and 80 years old with acute or convalescent COVID-19. Sequenced sample: peripheral blood. This chain connects TRBV7-8 to TRBJ2-2, with TRBD1 matching 8 bases. This chain's CDR3 is CASSDRGLEELFF. The CDR3, as DNA: TGTGCCAGTAGTGACAGGGGTCTAGAGGAGCTGTTTTTT.